This T cell receptor (beta chain) was documented in a study of blood T cell repertoires in COVID-19. The overall study: Sources were T cells, B-cell-depleted T cells, or PBMCs; the material itself was cDNA or gDNA.

This CDR3 spans 14 amino acids. Germline V gene data show CDR1 as LNHNV and CDR2 as YYDKDF (reference sequence). Trimming cost V 6 bases and J 3 bases, with 12 bases left between them. Participants' own reports of clinical history determined their cohort assignment. Symptom resolution, clearance, or two negative PCRs marked the recovered donors of Cohort 3. Original methodology: Amplifying reference gene primers gave estimates of nucleated cell counts. Generated by immunoSEQ multiplex PCR, the TCRdb table keeps only in-frame clones and is missing some. The V and J calls and clone size were taken over from that table, and D and trimming were inferred from the DNA. The data contain 150,000 to 200,000 clones, about 90% of them seen just once; the ten biggest clones take up roughly 8.9%.

The sequencing sample was made of PBMCs or T cells enriched from blood (not recorded which). The chain recombines TRBV15 with TRBJ1-5; a possible D gene is TRBD1 (5 bases). This receptor was taken from a woman between 18 and 30 years old who had recovered from COVID-19. The CDR3 here is CATRAVQDNQPQHF. The CDR3 region has the DNA TGTGCCACCAGAGCCGTACAGGACAATCAGCCCCAGCATTTT.